These 24 T cell receptor beta chains originate from one sample sequenced in a study of T-cell reconstitution after alpha-beta-depleted transplantation in children. A TCRbeta library incorporating unique molecular identifiers was prepared. One entry per CDR3 protein results from TCRdb running MiXCR on the PCR reads. The sample consists of 90,000 to 100,000 distinct CDR3 sequences, less than 25% of them appearing once. Sequences were derived from PBMCs, sampled before TCRalphabeta/CD19-depleted stem cell transplant. These receptors were taken from a boy between 2 and 15 years old with acute lymphoblastic leukemia, due to receive a stem cell transplant.

Only a few counts were recorded for this clonotype. The chain recombines TRBV11-3 with TRBJ2-3, with D perhaps assigned TRBD1 or TRBD2 (6 bases each). Germline V gene lookup returns CDR1 SGHNT and CDR2 YENEEA. V was cut by 1 base and J by 6 bases, with 8 bases left in between. The CDR3 runs to 13 residues. The CDR3 here is CASSLVGGDTQYF. As DNA, the CDR3 is TGTGCCAGCAGCTTAGTAGGGGGGGATACGCAGTATTTT. The full variable domain, its missing parts supplied by reference TRBV11-3 and TRBJ2-3, is EAGVVQSPRYKIIEKKQPVAFWCNPISGHNTLYWYLQNLGQGPELLIRYENEEAVDDSQLPKDRFSAERLKGVDSTLKIQPAELGDSAVYLCASSLVGGDTQYFGPGTRLTVL.

The V gene is TRBV6-1, the J gene TRBJ2-1, with unresolved D. The CDR3 contains 13 residues. V was pared by 8 bases and J by 0 bases, with 8 bases between. Per the germline V gene, CDR1 is MNHNS and CDR2 is SASEGT. CDR3 coding DNA: TGTGCCAGCCGGCGTGGCTCCTACAATGAGCAGTTCTTC. It codes for CASRRGSYNEQFF.

The chain links TRBV9 to TRBJ1-1; 9 bases match TRBD1. This CDR3 has 13 amino acids. V shed 3 bases and J 9 bases; nucleotides not matched to a gene: 6. Germline CDR1 and CDR2: SGDLS and YYNGEE. In DNA form, the CDR3 reads TGTGCCAGCAGCGGACCGGGACAGGGTCAAGCTTTCTTT. Translated, it gives CASSGPGQGQAFF.

V and J are TRBV10-3 and TRBJ2-2; 7 positions agree with TRBD1. CDR1 is ENHRY and CDR2 is SYGVKD in the germline V gene. CDR3 length: 15 amino acids. V lost 3 bases and J lost 2; bases outside the gene matches: 3. The CDR3 reads CAISDRGTNTGELFF. The CDR3 bases are TGTGCCATCAGTGACAGGGGGACCAACACCGGGGAGCTGTTTTTT.

The gene calls are TRBV6-5 and TRBJ2-7, with D unclear. This CDR3 has 12 amino acids. V was cut by 6 bases and J by 6 bases, with 12 bases left in between. Germline V gives CDR1 MNHEY, CDR2 SVGAGI. In nucleotides, the CDR3 is TGTGCCAGCAGACGCAGACAAGGCGAGCAGTACTTC. Encoded protein: CASRRRQGEQYF.

The CDR3 sequence: CASSLFPVEAFF. The CDR3 bases are TGTGCCAGCAGCTTATTCCCAGTTGAAGCTTTCTTT. V gene TRBV7-2 combines with J gene TRBJ1-1; D is unclear. The V end was cut by 2 bases, the J end by 7 bases, with 8 bases between. CDR3 length: 12 residues. The germline V gene encodes CDR1 SGHTA and CDR2 FQGNSA.

This clonotype was seen only a few times. This sequence joins TRBV9 and TRBJ1-2, with 7 bases lining up with TRBD1. The germline V gene encodes CDR1 SGDLS and CDR2 YYNGEE. The junction had 11 bases not matched to a gene; V was cut back by 1 base and J by 5 bases. The CDR3 has 16 amino acids. The CDR3 nucleotides read TGTGCCAGCAGCGTAAAGCCTGGGACAGAAGTTTATGGCTACACCTTC. Its protein is CASSVKPGTEVYGYTF.

This clonotype was seen more than once but under ten times. The chain joins TRBV10-3 to TRBJ1-6; D not certain. This CDR3 region has 15 residues. Germline V lookup: CDR1 ENHRY, CDR2 SYGVKD. Trimming took 3 bases from V and 4 from J, leaving 10 bases between them. CDR3 in amino acids: CAISERTFYNSPLHF. CDR3 nucleotide sequence: TGTGCCATCAGTGAAAGGACCTTTTATAATTCACCCCTCCACTTT.

This clonotype was recorded at least ten times. This chain links TRBV20-1 with TRBJ2-1; unclear D gene. The length of the CDR3 is 13 residues. Deletions cut 0 bases from V and 5 bases from J, with 8 bases between. The V gene's germline CDR1 is DFQATT and CDR2 SNEGSKA (reference sequence). CDR3 nucleotide sequence: TGCAGTGCTAGAGAGGCGGTCCACAATGAGCAGTTCTTC. This encodes CSAREAVHNEQFF.

V is TRBV5-1 and J is TRBJ2-1, with 8 bases identical to TRBD2. The CDR3 spans 15 residues. Germline V gives CDR1 SGHRS, CDR2 YFSETQ. V was clipped by 0 bases and J by 6 bases; unmatched bases: 5. The CDR3 protein is CASSLARAGGNEQFF. The CDR3 bases are TGCGCCAGCAGCTTGGCCAGGGCGGGGGGCAATGAGCAGTTCTTC.

The gene calls are TRBV27 and TRBJ2-7, with 7 bases matching TRBD2. Germline CDR1 and CDR2: MNHEY and SMNVEV (reference sequence). V was clipped by 6 bases and J by 3 bases; unmatched bases: 11. CDR3 size: 15 residues. In nucleotides, the CDR3 is TGTGCCAGCAGCCGTAGCGGGTGGGGGAACTACGAGCAGTACTTC. Translating gives CASSRSGWGNYEQYF.

The chain recombines TRBV30 with TRBJ2-1; no firm D call. Germline V gene sequence: CDR1 GTSNPN, CDR2 SVGIG (reference sequence). The CDR3 has 12 residues. V lost 4 bases and J lost 2, with 6 bases in between. The DNA of the CDR3 is TGTGCCTGGACCGATCCCTACAATGAGCAGTTCTTC. This sequence encodes CAWTDPYNEQFF. Full variable domain (rest looked up from reference TRBV30 and TRBJ2-1): SQTIHQWPATLVQPVGSPLSLECTVEGTSNPNLYWYRQAAGRGLQLLFYSVGIGQISSEVPQNLSASRPQDRQFILSSKKLLLSDSGFYLCAWTDPYNEQFFGPGTRLTVL.

This clonotype came up many times. V and J are TRBV27 and TRBJ2-1; no definite D call. Germline CDR1 MNHEY, CDR2 SMNVEV (reference sequence). Trimming removed 3 bases at V and 7 bases at J, with 10 bases between. The length of the CDR3 is 13 residues. The CDR3 DNA sequence: TGTGCCAGCAGTTTGGGGTGGGGTAATGAGCAGTTCTTC. Encoded protein: CASSLGWGNEQFF.

This clonotype was detected only a few times. V usage is TRBV7-8 and J usage is TRBJ2-1; 11 positions agree with TRBD2. Germline V gene data show CDR1 as SGHVS and CDR2 as FQNEAQ. CDR3 length: 20 amino acids. Losses at the gene ends were 5 bases for V and 3 bases for J; bases not matched to a gene: 18. CDR3 residues: CASSTSFFLAGGAYYNEQFF. CDR3 DNA: TGTGCCAGCAGCACATCCTTTTTTCTAGCGGGAGGCGCTTACTACAATGAGCAGTTCTTC.

V and J are TRBV5-1 and TRBJ2-2, with D perhaps being TRBD1 or TRBD2 (6 bases each). V lost 6 bases to trimming and J lost 3 bases, with 15 bases between them. Germline-derived CDR1 and CDR2 are SGHRS and YFSETQ. The CDR3 loop spans 15 amino acids. The CDR3 DNA reads TGCGCCAGCAAGTATAGGGGGGAAGACACCGGGGAGCTGTTTTTT. It is translated as CASKYRGEDTGELFF.

This clonotype was observed a few times. The chain uses TRBV5-1 and TRBJ2-7; TRBD1 matches 7 bases. The ends lost 1 base at V and 4 bases at J; junction bases unmatched: 5. From germline, CDR1 is SGHRS and CDR2 YFSETQ. The CDR3 is 14 residues long. CDR3 loop: CASSLTGAGYEQYF. The CDR3 DNA sequence: TGCGCCAGCAGCTTGACAGGGGCGGGTTACGAGCAGTACTTC.

The sample holds many counts of this clonotype. The chain employs TRBV7-9 and TRBJ2-7, with D possibly being TRBD1 or TRBD2 (6 bases each). V lost 0 bases, J lost 2 bases, and 14 bases lay in between. The CDR3 loop spans 16 amino acids. The germline gives CDR1 SEHNR, CDR2 FQNEAQ (reference sequence). CDR3 protein: CASSLAGHREAYEQYF. The CDR3, as DNA: TGTGCCAGCAGCTTAGCCGGTCACAGGGAGGCCTACGAGCAGTACTTC.

As to this clonotype: It is likely a read error, because the conserved phenylalanine at the end of the CDR3 is missing. The V and J genes are TRBV11-1 and TRBJ2-7, with 14 bases that match TRBD2. The length of the CDR3 is 20 residues. V shed 2 bases, J shed 4 bases, and the junction held 16 bases outside the gene matches. In germline, CDR1 is SGHAT, CDR2 FQDESV (reference sequence). CDR3 in amino acids: CASSLTSLGLAGEGTYEQYL. The CDR3 bases are TGTGCCAGCAGCTTAACTTCTTTGGGACTAGCGGGAGAAGGGACGTACGAGCAGTACTTA.

The chain recombines TRBV20-1 with TRBJ2-5; no clear D gene. Germline-derived CDR1 and CDR2 are DFQATT and SNEGSKA (reference sequence). The V end lost 3 bases, the J end lost 0 bases, and 14 bases lay between the germline ends. This CDR3 spans 15 amino acids. The CDR3 DNA reads TGCAGTGCTAGTATCCCAAATCAGTACCAAGAGACCCAGTACTTC. It specifies CSASIPNQYQETQYF.

CDR3 DNA: TGTGCCAGCAGCTTTCTTGGAGCAGATACGCAGTATTTT. It specifies CASSFLGADTQYF. The chain joins TRBV5-5 to TRBJ2-3; D is ambiguous. Trimming cost V 2 bases and J 4 bases, with 8 bases left between them. Germline CDR1 reads SGHKS; CDR2 reads YYEKEE (reference sequence). CDR3 length equals 13 residues.

Many counts were recorded for this clonotype. The chain carries TRBV12-3 or TRBV12-4 and TRBJ2-7; possible D gene TRBD2, 5 bases. The CDR3 has 14 residues. V gave up 6 bases and J gave up 3 bases, with 15 bases separating them. CDR3 nucleotides: TGTGCCAGCAGACCTGTAGGACGGGGCTACGAGCAGTACTTC. Amino acids: CASRPVGRGYEQYF.

The gene calls are TRBV14 and TRBJ2-1, with D perhaps matching TRBD2 (6 bases). In germline, CDR1 is SGHDN, CDR2 FVKESK. CDR3 length: 12 amino acids. V lost 6 bases and J lost 8, with 11 bases in between. The CDR3 spells CASSRLGDEQFF. CDR3 sequence (DNA): TGTGCCAGCAGTCGACTAGGCGATGAGCAGTTCTTC.

This clonotype occurred a few times. The V gene is TRBV5-1, the J gene TRBJ2-1; D is undetermined. Germline CDR1 reads SGHRS; CDR2 reads YFSETQ. The CDR3 totals 15 residues. V was clipped by 1 base and J by 2 bases, with 10 bases between them. Written as DNA, the CDR3 is TGCGCCAGCAGCTTGTCGTCCAATCCCTACAATGAGCAGTTCTTC. Encoded protein: CASSLSSNPYNEQFF.

The chain employs TRBV25-1 and TRBJ2-7; D remains ambiguous. CDR1 is MGHDK, CDR2 SYGVNS, per germline. V dropped 8 bases and J dropped 2 bases, with 16 bases sitting between them. The CDR3 length is 14 residues. DNA for the CDR3: TGTGCCAGCCGGGTTGGCAGTAGCCCCTACGAGCAGTACTTC. This encodes CASRVGSSPYEQYF.